This entry is about one T cell receptor beta chain. Per the study methods: Amplification from reference gene primers served as the basis for estimated nucleated cell counts. Sequencing used immunoSEQ multiplex PCR; TCRdb keeps in-frame clones, though not all of them. That table gives V, J and clone size, and the DNA gave D and trimming. In the table there are around 200,000 clones, 80% to 90% of which are singletons. This entry is derived from a study of blood T cell repertoires in COVID-19. Across the whole study: Samples representing acute and convalescent COVID-19 were sourced from the United States, Italy and Spain.

Individuals drawn from 20 to 25 US areas were roughly 18 to 89 years old. Cohort 3 recovery required two negative PCRs, clearance, or symptom resolution. This CDR3 contains 12 residues. Losses at the gene ends were 6 bases for V and 6 bases for J; bases not matched to a gene: 3. Germline CDR1 reads MNHEY; CDR2 reads SMNVEV (reference sequence). The V and J genes are TRBV27 and TRBJ2-7; 9 bases align to TRBD1. The receptor's source is a man under 40 who had recovered from COVID-19. Sequencing was carried out using PBMCs or T cells enriched from blood (not recorded which). The CDR3 loop reads CASRTGGGEQYF. CDR3 coding DNA: TGTGCCAGCAGGACAGGGGGTGGCGAGCAGTACTTC.